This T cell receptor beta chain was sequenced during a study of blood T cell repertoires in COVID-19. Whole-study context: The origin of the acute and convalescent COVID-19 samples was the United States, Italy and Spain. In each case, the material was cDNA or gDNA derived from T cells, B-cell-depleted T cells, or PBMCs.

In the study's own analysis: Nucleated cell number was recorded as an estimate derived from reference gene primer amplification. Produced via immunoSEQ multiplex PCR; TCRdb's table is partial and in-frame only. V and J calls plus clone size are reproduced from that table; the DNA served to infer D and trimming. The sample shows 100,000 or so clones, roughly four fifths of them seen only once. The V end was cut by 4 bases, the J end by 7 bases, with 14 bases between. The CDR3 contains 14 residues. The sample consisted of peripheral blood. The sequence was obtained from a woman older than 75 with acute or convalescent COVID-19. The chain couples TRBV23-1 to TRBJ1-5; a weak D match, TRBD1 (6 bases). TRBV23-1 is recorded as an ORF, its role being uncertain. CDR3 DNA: TGCGCCAGCAGTCCACCAGGGGATGGACAGCCCCAGCATTTT. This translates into CASSPPGDGQPQHF.